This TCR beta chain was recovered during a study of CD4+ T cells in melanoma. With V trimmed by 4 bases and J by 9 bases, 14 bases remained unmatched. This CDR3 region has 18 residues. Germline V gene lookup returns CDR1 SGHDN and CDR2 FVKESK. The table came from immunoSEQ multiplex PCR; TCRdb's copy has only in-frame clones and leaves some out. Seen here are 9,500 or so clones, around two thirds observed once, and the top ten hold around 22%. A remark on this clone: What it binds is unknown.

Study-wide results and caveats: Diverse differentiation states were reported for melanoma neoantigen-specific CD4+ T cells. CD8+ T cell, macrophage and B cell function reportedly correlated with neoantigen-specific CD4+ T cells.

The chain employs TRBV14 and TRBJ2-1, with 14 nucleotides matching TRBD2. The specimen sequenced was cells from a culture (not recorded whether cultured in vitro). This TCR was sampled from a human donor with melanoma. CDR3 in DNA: TGTGCCAGCAGCCGAAGACTAGCGGGGGGGCCTGGGTTCAGTGAGCAGTTCTTC. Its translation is CASSRRLAGGPGFSEQFF. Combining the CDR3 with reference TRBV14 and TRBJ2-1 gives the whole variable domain EAGVTQFPSHSVIEKGQTVTLRCDPISGHDNLYWYRRVMGKEIKFLLHFVKESKQDESGMPNNRFLAERTGGTYSTLKVQPAELEDSGVYFCASSRRLAGGPGFSEQFFGPGTRLTVL.